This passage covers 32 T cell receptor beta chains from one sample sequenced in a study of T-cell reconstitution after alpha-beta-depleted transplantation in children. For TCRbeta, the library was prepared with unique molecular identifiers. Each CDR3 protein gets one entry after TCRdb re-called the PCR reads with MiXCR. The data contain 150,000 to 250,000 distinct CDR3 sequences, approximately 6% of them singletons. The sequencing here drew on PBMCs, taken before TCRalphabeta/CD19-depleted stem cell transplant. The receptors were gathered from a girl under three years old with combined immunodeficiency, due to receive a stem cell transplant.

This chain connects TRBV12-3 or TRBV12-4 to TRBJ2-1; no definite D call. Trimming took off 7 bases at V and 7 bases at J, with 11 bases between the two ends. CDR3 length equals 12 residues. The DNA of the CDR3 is TGTGCCAGCATCATTAGGGATAATGAGCAGTTCTTC. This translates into CASIIRDNEQFF.

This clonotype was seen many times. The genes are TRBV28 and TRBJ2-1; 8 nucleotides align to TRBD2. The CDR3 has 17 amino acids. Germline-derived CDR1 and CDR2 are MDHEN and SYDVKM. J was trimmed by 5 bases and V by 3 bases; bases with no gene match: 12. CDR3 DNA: TGTGCCAGCAGTTTCCTCGTCTTAGCGGGAAGGCACAATGAGCAGTTCTTC. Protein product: CASSFLVLAGRHNEQFF.

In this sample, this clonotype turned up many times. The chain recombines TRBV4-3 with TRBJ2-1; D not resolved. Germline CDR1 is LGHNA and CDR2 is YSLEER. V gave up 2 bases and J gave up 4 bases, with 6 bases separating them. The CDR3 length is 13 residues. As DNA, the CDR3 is TGCGCCAGCAGCCAAAGCTATTACAATGAGCAGTTCTTC. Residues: CASSQSYYNEQFF.

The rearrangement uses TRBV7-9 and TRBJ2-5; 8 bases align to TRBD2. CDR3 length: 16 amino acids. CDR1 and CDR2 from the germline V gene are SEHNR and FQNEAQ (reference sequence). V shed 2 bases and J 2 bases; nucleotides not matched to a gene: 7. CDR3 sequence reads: CASSLFLAGFQETQYF. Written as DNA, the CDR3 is TGTGCCAGCAGCTTATTCTTAGCGGGGTTTCAAGAGACCCAGTACTTC.

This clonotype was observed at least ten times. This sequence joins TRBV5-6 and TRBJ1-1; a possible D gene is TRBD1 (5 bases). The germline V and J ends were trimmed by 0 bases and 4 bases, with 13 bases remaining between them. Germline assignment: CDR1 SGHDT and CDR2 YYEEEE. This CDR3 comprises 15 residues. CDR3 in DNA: TGTGCCAGCAGCTTGGATGGGGGGTTCGTCACTGAAGCTTTCTTT. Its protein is CASSLDGGFVTEAFF.

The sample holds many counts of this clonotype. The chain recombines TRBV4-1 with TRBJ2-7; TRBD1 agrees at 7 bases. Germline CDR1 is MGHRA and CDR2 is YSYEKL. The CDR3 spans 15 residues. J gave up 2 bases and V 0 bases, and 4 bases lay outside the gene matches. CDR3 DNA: TGCGCCAGCAGCCAAGAGGGGACAGCCGCCTACGAGCAGTACTTC. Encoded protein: CASSQEGTAAYEQYF.

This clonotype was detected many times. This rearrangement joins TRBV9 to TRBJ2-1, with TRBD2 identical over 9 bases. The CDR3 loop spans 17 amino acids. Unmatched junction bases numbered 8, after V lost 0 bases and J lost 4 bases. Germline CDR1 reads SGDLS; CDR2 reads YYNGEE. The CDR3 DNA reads TGTGCCAGCAGCGTAGAGCCAGCGGGGGGTGTATACAATGAGCAGTTCTTC. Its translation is CASSVEPAGGVYNEQFF.

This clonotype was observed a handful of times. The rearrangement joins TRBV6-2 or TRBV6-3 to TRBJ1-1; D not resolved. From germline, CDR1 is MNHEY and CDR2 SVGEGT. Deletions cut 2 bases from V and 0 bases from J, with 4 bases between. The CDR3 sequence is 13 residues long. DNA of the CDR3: TGTGCCAGCAGTTACGAGGTGAACACTGAAGCTTTCTTT. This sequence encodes CASSYEVNTEAFF.

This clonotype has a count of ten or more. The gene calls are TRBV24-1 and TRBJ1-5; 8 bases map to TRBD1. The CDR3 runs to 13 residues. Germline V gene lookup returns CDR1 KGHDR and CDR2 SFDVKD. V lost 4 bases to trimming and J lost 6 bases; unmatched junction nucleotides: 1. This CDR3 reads CATSEGQGQPQHF. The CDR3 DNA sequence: TGTGCCACCAGTGAAGGACAGGGTCAGCCCCAGCATTTT.

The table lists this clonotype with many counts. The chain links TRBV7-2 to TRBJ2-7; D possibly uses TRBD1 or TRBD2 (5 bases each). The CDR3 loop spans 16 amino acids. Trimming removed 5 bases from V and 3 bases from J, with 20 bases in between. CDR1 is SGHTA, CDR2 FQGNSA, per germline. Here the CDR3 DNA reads TGTGCCAGCAGCCTTAGAGGGAGCAGGGCGTTCTACGAGCAGTACTTC. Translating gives CASSLRGSRAFYEQYF.

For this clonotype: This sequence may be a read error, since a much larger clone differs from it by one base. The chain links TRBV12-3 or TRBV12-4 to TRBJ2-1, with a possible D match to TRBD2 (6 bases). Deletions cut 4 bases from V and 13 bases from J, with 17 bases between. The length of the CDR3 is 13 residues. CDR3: CASSWIAVDPQFF. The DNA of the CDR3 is TGTGCCAGCAGTTGGATAGCGGTGGACCCACAGTTCTTC.

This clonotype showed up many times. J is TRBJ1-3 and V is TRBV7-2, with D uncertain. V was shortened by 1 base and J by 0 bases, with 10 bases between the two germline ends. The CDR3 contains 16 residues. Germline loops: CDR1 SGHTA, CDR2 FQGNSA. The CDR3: CASSLVSSNSGNTIYF. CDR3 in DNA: TGTGCCAGCAGCTTAGTGTCGAGTAACTCTGGAAACACCATATATTTT.

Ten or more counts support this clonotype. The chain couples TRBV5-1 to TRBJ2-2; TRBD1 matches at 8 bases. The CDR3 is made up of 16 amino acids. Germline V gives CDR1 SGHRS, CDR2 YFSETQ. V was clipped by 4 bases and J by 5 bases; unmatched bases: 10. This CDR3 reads CASSPRLTGVTGELFF. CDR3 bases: TGCGCCAGCAGCCCGCGTCTGACAGGGGTAACCGGGGAGCTGTTTTTT.

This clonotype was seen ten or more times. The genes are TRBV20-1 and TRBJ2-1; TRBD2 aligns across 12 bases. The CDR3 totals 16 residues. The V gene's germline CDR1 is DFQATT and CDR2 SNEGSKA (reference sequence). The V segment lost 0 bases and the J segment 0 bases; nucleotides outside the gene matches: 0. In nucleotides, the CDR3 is TGCAGTGCTAGAGAGACTAGCGGGGGCTCCTACAATGAGCAGTTCTTC. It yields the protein CSARETSGGSYNEQFF.

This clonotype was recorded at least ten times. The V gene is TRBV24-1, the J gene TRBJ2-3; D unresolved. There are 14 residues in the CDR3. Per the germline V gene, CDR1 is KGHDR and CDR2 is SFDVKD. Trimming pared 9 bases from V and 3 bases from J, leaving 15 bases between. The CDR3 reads CATSALEGTDTQYF. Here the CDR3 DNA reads TGTGCCACCTCTGCGCTAGAAGGTACAGATACGCAGTATTTT.

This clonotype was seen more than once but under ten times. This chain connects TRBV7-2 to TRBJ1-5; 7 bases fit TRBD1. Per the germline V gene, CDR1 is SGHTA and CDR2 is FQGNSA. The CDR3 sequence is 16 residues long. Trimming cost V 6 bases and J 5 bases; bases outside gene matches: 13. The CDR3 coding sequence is TGTGCCAGCAGAGCGAGGGGGATGGACAGGCATCAGCCCCAGCATTTT. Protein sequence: CASRARGMDRHQPQHF.

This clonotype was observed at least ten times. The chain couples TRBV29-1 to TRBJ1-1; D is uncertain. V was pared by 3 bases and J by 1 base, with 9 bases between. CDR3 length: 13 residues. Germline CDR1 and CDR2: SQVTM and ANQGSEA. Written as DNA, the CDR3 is TGCAGCGTTGAGAGGATAGGGAACACTGAAGCTTTCTTT. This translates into CSVERIGNTEAFF.

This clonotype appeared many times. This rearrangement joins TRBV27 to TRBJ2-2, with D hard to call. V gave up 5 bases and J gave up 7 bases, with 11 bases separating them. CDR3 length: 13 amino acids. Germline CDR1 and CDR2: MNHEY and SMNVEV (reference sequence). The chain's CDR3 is CASSPRGGGELFF. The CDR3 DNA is TGTGCCAGCAGTCCAAGAGGCGGCGGGGAGCTGTTTTTT.

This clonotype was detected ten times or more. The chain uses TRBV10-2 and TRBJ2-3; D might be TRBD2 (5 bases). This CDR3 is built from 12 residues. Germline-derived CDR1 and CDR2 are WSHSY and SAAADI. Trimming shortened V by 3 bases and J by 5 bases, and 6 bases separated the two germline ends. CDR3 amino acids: CASSDGIDTQYF. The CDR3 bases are TGCGCCAGCAGTGACGGGATAGATACGCAGTATTTT.

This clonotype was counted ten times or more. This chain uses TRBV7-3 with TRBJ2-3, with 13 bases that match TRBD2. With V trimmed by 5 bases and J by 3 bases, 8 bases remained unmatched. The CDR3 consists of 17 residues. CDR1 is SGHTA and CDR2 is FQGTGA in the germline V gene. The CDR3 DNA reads TGTGCCAGCAGCATAGGACTAGCGGGAGCAGGAACAGATACGCAGTATTTT. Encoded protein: CASSIGLAGAGTDTQYF.

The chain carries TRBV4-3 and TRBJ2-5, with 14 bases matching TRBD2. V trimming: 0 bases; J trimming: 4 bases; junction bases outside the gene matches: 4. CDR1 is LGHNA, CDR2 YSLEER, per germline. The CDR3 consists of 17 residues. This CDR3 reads CASSQDLTSGRGETQYF. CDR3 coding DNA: TGCGCCAGCAGCCAAGATTTGACTAGCGGGAGGGGAGAGACCCAGTACTTC.

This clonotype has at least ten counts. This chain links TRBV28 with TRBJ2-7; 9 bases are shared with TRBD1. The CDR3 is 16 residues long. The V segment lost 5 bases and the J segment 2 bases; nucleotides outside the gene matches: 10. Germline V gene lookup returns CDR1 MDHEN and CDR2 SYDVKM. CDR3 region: CASSELWTGAPYEQYF. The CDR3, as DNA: TGTGCCAGCAGTGAACTTTGGACAGGGGCCCCCTACGAGCAGTACTTC.

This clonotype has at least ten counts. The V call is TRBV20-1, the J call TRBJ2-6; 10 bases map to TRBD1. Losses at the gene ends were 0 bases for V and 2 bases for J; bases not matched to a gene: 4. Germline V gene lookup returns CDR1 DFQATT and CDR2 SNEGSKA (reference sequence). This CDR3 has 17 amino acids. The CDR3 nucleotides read TGCAGTGCTAGAGATCGACAGGGGGCTGCTGGGGCCAACGTCCTGACTTTC. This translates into CSARDRQGAAGANVLTF.

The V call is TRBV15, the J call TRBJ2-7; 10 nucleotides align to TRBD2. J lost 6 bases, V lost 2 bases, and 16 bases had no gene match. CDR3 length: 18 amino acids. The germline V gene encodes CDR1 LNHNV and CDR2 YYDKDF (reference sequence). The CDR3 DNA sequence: TGTGCCACCAGCAGACCCCGTGCCGAGCTAGCGGGAGCTGGCGAGCAGTACTTC. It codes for CATSRPRAELAGAGEQYF. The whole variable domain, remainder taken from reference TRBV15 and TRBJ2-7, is DAMVIQNPRYQVTQFGKPVTLSCSQTLNHNVMYWYQQKSSQAPKLLFHYYDKDFNNEADTPDNFQSRRPNTSFCFLDIRSPGLGDTAMYLCATSRPRAELAGAGEQYFGPGTRLTVT.

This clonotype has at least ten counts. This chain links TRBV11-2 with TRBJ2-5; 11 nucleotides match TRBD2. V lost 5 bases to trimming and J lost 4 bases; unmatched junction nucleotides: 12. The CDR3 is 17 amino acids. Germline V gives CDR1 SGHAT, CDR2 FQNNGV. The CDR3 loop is CASSPRGSGGARETQYF. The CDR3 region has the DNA TGTGCCAGCAGCCCGCGAGGTAGCGGGGGGGCCAGAGAGACCCAGTACTTC.

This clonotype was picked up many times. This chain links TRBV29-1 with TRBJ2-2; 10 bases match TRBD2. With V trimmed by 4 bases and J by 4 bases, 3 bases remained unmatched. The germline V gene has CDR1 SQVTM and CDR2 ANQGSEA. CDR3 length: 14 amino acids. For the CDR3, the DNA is TGCAGCGTTGGTCTAGCGGGAGTCACCGGGGAGCTGTTTTTT. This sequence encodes CSVGLAGVTGELFF.

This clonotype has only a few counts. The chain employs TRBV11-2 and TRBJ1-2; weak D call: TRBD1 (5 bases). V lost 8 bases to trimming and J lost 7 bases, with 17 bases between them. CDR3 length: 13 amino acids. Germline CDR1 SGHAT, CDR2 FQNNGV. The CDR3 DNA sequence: TGTGCCAGCCGCCCCCCAGTTGGGGCTGGCTACACCTTC. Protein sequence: CASRPPVGAGYTF.

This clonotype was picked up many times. In DNA, the CDR3 is TGCGCCAGCGGTCGACCGGGCAATGAGCAGTTCTTC. The encoded protein is CASGRPGNEQFF. The V and J genes are TRBV5-1 and TRBJ2-1; no clear D gene. Trimming shortened V by 7 bases and J by 6 bases, and 11 bases separated the two germline ends. The CDR3 has 12 amino acids. Germline CDR1 reads SGHRS; CDR2 reads YFSETQ.

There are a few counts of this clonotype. Here the CDR3 DNA reads TGTGCCACCAGCAGACCGGGGGGCCTTTACAATGAGCAGTTCTTC. This encodes CATSRPGGLYNEQFF. The rearrangement links TRBV15 to TRBJ2-1; possible D gene TRBD2, 7 bases. Germline assignment: CDR1 LNHNV and CDR2 YYDKDF (reference sequence). The CDR3 sequence is 15 residues long. V lost 2 bases and J lost 4, with 12 bases in between.

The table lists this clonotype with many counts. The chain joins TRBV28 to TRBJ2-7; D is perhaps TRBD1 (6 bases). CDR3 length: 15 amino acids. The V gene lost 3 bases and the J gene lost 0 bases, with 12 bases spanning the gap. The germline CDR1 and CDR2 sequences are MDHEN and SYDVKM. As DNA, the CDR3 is TGTGCCAGCAGTTTGGGCGACAGGAGCTCCTACGAGCAGTACTTC. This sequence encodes CASSLGDRSSYEQYF. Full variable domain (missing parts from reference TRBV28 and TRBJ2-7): DVKVTQSSRYLVKRTGEKVFLECVQDMDHENMFWYRQDPGLGLRLIYFSYDVKMKEKGDIPEGYSVSREKKERFSLILESASTNQTSMYLCASSLGDRSSYEQYFGPGTRLTVT.

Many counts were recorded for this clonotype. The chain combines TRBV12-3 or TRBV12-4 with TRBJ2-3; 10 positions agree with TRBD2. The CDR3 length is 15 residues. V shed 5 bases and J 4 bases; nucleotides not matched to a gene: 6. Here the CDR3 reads CASSATSGDADTQYF. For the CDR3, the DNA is TGTGCCAGCAGTGCCACTAGCGGGGATGCAGATACGCAGTATTTT.

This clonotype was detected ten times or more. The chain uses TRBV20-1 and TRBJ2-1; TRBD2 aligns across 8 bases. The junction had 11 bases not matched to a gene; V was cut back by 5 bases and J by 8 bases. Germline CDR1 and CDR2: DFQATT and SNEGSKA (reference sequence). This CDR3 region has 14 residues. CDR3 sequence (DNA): TGCAGTGCTGGCGAGCGGGAGTGGGGCGATGAGCAGTTCTTC. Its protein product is CSAGEREWGDEQFF.